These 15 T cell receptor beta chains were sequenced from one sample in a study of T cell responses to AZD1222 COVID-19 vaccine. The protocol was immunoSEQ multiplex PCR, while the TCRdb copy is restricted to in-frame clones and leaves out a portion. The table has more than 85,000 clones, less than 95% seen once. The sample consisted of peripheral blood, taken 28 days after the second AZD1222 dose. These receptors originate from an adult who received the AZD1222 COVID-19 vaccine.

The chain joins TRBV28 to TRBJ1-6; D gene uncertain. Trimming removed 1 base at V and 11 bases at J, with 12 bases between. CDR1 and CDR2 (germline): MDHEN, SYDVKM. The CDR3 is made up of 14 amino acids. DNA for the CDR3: TGTGCCAGCAGTTTATCCCCATCTGGAGCACCCCTCCACTTT. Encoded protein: CASSLSPSGAPLHF.

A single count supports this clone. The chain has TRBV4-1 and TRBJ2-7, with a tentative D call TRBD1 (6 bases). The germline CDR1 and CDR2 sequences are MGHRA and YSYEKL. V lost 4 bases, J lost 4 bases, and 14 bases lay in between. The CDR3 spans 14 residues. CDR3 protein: CASSPRDTPYEQYF. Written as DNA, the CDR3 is TGCGCCAGCAGCCCCCGGGACACCCCGTACGAGCAGTACTTC.

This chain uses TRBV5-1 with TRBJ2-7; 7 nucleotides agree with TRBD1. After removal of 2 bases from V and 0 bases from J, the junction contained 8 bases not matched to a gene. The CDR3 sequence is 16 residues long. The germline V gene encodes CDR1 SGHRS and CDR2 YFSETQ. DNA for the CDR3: TGCGCCAGCAGCTTTAACCGGGACAGTAGCTCCTACGAGCAGTACTTC. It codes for CASSFNRDSSSYEQYF. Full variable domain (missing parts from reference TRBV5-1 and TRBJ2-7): KAGVTQTPRYLIKTRGQQVTLSCSPISGHRSVSWYQQTPGQGLQFLFEYFSETQRNKGNFPGRFSGRQFSNSRSEMNVSTLELGDSALYLCASSFNRDSSSYEQYFGPGTRLTVT.

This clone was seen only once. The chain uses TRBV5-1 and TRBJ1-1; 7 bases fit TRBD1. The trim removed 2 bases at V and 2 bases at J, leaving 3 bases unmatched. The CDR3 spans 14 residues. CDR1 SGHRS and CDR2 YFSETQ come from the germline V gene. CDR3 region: CASSLQGTNTEAFF. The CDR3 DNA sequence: TGCGCCAGCAGCTTACAGGGGACCAACACTGAAGCTTTCTTT.

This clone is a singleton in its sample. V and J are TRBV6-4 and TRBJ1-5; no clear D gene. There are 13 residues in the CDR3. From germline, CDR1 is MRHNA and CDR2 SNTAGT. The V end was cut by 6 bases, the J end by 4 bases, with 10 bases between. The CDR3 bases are TGTGCCAGCAGCCCTTCCGGGAATCAGCCCCAGCATTTT. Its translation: CASSPSGNQPQHF.

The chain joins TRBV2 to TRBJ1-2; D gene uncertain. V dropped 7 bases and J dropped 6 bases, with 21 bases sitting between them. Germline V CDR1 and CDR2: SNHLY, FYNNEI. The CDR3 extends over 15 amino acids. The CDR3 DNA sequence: TGTGCCAGCACTTCCAGAGGTGGGTTCTCGGATGGCTACACCTTC. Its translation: CASTSRGGFSDGYTF.

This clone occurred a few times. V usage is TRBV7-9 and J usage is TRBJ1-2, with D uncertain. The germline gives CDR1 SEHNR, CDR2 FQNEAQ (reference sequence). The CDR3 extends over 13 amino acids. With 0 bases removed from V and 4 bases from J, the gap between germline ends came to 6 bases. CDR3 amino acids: CASSLAGPYGYTF. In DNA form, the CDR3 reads TGTGCCAGCAGCTTAGCAGGTCCCTATGGCTACACCTTC.

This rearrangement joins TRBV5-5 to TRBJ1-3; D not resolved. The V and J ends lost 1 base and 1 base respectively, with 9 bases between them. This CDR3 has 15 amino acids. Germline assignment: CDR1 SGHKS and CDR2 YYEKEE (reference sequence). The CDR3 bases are TGTGCCAGCAGCTTGCGGGGTTTGTCTGGAAACACCATATATTTT. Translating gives CASSLRGLSGNTIYF.

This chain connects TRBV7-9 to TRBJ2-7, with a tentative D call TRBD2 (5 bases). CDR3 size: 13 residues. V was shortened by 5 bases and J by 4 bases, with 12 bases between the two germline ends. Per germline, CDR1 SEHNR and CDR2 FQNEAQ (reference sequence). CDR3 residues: CASSRLGGYEQYF. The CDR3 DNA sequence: TGTGCCAGCAGCCGACTCGGCGGGTACGAGCAGTACTTC.

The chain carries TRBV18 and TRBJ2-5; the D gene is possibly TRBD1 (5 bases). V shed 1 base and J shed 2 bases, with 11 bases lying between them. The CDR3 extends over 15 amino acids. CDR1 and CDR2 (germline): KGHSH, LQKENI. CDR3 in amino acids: CASSPRLDKQETQYF. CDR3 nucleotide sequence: TGTGCCAGCTCACCACGTCTGGACAAACAAGAGACCCAGTACTTC. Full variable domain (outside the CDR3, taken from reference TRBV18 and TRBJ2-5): NAGVMQNPRHLVRRRGQEARLRCSPMKGHSHVYWYRQLPEEGLKFMVYLQKENIIDESGMPKERFSAEFPKEGPSILRIQQVVRGDSAAYFCASSPRLDKQETQYFGPGTRLLVL.

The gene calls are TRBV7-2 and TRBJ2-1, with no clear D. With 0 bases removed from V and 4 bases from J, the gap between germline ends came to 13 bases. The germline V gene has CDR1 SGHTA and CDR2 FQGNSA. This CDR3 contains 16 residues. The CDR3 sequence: CASSLAGSLVYNEQFF. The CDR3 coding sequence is TGTGCCAGCAGCTTAGCAGGGTCGCTAGTATACAATGAGCAGTTCTTC.

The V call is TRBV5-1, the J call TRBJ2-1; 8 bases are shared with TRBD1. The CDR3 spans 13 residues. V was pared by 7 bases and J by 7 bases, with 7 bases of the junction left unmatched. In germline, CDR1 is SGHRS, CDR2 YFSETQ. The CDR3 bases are TGCGCCAGCGGACCAGGGGGCAGGAATGAGCAGTTCTTC. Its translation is CASGPGGRNEQFF.

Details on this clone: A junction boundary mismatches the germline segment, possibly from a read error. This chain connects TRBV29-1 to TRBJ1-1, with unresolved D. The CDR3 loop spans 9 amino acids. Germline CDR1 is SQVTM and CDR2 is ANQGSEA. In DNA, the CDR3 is TGCAGCGGTGAACCTGAAGCTTTCTTT. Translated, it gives CSGEPEAFF.

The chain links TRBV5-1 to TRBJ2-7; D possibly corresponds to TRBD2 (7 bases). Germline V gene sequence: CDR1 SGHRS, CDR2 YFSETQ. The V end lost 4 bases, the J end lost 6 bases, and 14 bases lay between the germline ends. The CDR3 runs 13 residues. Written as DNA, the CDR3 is TGCGCCAGCAGCGCCTTGGGGGGGGCCGAGCAGTACTTC. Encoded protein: CASSALGGAEQYF.

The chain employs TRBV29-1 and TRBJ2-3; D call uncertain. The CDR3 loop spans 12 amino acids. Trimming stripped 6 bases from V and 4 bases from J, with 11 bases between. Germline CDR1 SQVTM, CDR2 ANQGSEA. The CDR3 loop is CSVYAPSDTQYF. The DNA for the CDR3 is TGCAGCGTGTATGCCCCATCAGATACGCAGTATTTT.